What follows are 28 T cell receptor beta chains derived from one specimen sequenced in a study of cytomegalovirus exposure and HLA in healthy donors (dated by TCRdb to about 2017). The library was obtained by the immunoSEQ multiplex PCR assay. For the multiplex PCR, a mixture combining 60 forward primers for TCR Vbeta segments and 13 reverse primers for TCR Jbeta segments was used. TCRdb took over this immuneACCESS table, retaining in-frame rearrangements with V and J assigned. Such tables are incomplete; in checked studies, under half of the missing clones stem from an unresolved V gene, and the remainder is unexplained. This sample lists about 170,000 clones; about 59% were detected once. The top ten hold around 2.9% of the sample. What was sequenced was PBMCs. The receptors originated from a man aged 40-49 years in good health and CMV-seronegative.

The chain uses TRBV6-5 and TRBJ2-7, with 8 bases identical to TRBD1. This CDR3 is 16 amino acids long. Germline V gene sequence: CDR1 MNHEY, CDR2 SVGAGI. V trimming: 2 bases; J trimming: 1 base; junction bases outside the gene matches: 7. CDR3 in DNA: TGTGCCAGCAGTTACCCTGGACAGGGAGTATCCTACGAGCAGTACTTC. Translating gives CASSYPGQGVSYEQYF.

The genes are TRBV10-3 and TRBJ2-1, with 11 bases matching TRBD1. J gave up 8 bases and V 5 bases, and 2 bases lay outside the gene matches. CDR3 length equals 13 residues. Germline V CDR1 and CDR2: ENHRY, SYGVKD. CDR3 DNA: TGTGCCATCAGTAGGACAGGGGGCTATGAGCAGTTCTTC. It is translated as CAISRTGGYEQFF.

This chain uses TRBV6-5 with TRBJ1-6, with TRBD1 matching 9 bases. J lost 7 bases, V lost 6 bases, and 1 base had no gene match. Germline V gene data show CDR1 as MNHEY and CDR2 as SVGAGI. This CDR3 region has 13 residues. The CDR3 coding sequence is TGTGCCAGCAGCGGGACAGGGAATTCACCCCTCCACTTT. Translation: CASSGTGNSPLHF.

The chain couples TRBV7-2 to TRBJ2-7; 12 positions match TRBD2. CDR3 size: 16 residues. The junction had 10 bases not matched to a gene; V was cut back by 5 bases and J by 5 bases. Germline V CDR1 and CDR2: SGHTA, FQGNSA. The CDR3 nucleotides are TGTGCCAGCAGCGTTTCGACTAGCGGGAGTTTCCACGAGCAGTACTTC. Translation: CASSVSTSGSFHEQYF.

The table lists this clone with a count of one. The V and J genes are TRBV7-3 and TRBJ2-7; 10 nucleotides line up with TRBD1. This CDR3 comprises 14 residues. Trimming at V came to 1 base and at J to 5 bases, leaving 2 bases not matched to a gene. Germline V gene data show CDR1 as SGHTA and CDR2 as FQGTGA. The CDR3: CASSLNGQGDEQYF. CDR3 nucleotides: TGTGCCAGCAGCTTAAATGGACAGGGGGACGAGCAGTACTTC.

The gene calls are TRBV28 and TRBJ1-2; D unclear. Trimming pared 7 bases from V and 0 bases from J, leaving 6 bases between. CDR1 is MDHEN and CDR2 is SYDVKM in the germline V gene. The CDR3 runs to 12 residues. CDR3 nucleotide sequence: TGTGCCAGCAAAATAGCTAACTATGGCTACACCTTC. Amino acids: CASKIANYGYTF.

The J gene is TRBJ2-3, the V gene TRBV27; no clear D gene. Germline loops: CDR1 MNHEY, CDR2 SMNVEV (reference sequence). CDR3 size: 11 residues. Trimming shortened V by 8 bases and J by 5 bases, and 8 bases separated the two germline ends. CDR3 sequence: CASFVLDTQYF. As DNA, the CDR3 is TGTGCCAGCTTCGTTCTAGATACGCAGTATTTT.

V and J are TRBV10-3 and TRBJ2-2; no clear D gene. The CDR3 has 15 amino acids. Per germline, CDR1 ENHRY and CDR2 SYGVKD. V was cut by 0 bases and J by 6 bases, with 11 bases left in between. The DNA for the CDR3 is TGTGCCATCAGTGAGTCCGAGGTGTCTCCCGGGGAGCTGTTTTTT. It codes for CAISESEVSPGELFF.

The genes are TRBV6-1 and TRBJ2-7; TRBD1 matches at 10 bases. Germline V gives CDR1 MNHNS, CDR2 SASEGT. The CDR3 consists of 15 residues. The ends lost 6 bases at V and 0 bases at J; junction bases unmatched: 5. The CDR3 DNA sequence: TGTGCCAGCAGGTCACGGGACAGGGGCTCCTACGAGCAGTACTTC. Its translation: CASRSRDRGSYEQYF.

This clone showed up just a few times. J is TRBJ1-2 and V is TRBV29-1; D might be TRBD1 (5 bases). The CDR3 runs 12 residues. Germline assignment: CDR1 SQVTM and CDR2 ANQGSEA. The V end was cut by 4 bases, the J end by 8 bases, with 14 bases between. The CDR3 DNA sequence: TGCAGCGTTGCATTAGGGGCGTTGGGCTACACCTTC. Encoded protein: CSVALGALGYTF.

The V and J genes are TRBV7-8 and TRBJ1-1; no reliable D call. Germline V CDR1 and CDR2: SGHVS, FQNEAQ. V lost 3 bases, J lost 5 bases, and 7 bases lay in between. The CDR3 spans 12 residues. Written as DNA, the CDR3 is TGTGCCAGCAGCTTCTCCCCTACTGAAGCTTTCTTT. It is translated as CASSFSPTEAFF.

The chain links TRBV18 to TRBJ2-6, with 10 bases fitting TRBD1. V shed 2 bases, J shed 0 bases, and the junction held 4 bases outside the gene matches. Germline CDR1 KGHSH, CDR2 LQKENI. CDR3 length equals 18 residues. CDR3 sequence: CASSPVGQGGSGANVLTF. The DNA of the CDR3 is TGTGCCAGCTCACCAGTCGGACAGGGGGGCTCTGGGGCCAACGTCCTGACTTTC.

This clone was found a few times. J is TRBJ1-5 and V is TRBV18, with 10 bases lining up with TRBD1. V shed 6 bases, J shed 0 bases, and the junction held 5 bases outside the gene matches. The CDR3 loop spans 16 amino acids. The germline V gene encodes CDR1 KGHSH and CDR2 LQKENI. The CDR3 reads CASSSRDRGSNQPQHF. As DNA, the CDR3 is TGTGCCAGCTCTTCCCGGGACAGGGGTAGCAATCAGCCCCAGCATTTT.

The rearrangement uses TRBV5-1 and TRBJ2-5; 10 bases map to TRBD1. The better agreement between TRBJ2-7 and the DNA end casts doubt on the J call. Germline V CDR1 and CDR2: SGHRS, YFSETQ. The CDR3 length is 15 residues. CDR3 loop: CASSLPGQGIYEQYF. The CDR3 coding sequence is TGCGCCAGCAGCTTGCCGGGACAGGGGATCTACGAGCAGTACTTC.

This chain joins TRBV30 and TRBJ1-5; D uncertain. Germline V CDR1 and CDR2: GTSNPN, SVGIG (reference sequence). There are 15 residues in the CDR3. V lost 2 bases, J lost 1 base, and 12 bases lay in between. This CDR3 is CAWSLTVGSNQPQHF. The CDR3 bases are TGTGCCTGGAGTCTGACGGTGGGCAGCAATCAGCCCCAGCATTTT.

The V and J genes are TRBV9 and TRBJ2-1; 7 nucleotides agree with TRBD2. CDR1 is SGDLS and CDR2 is YYNGEE in the germline V gene. The J segment lost 0 bases and the V segment lost 4 bases, leaving 4 bases of the junction unmatched. The CDR3 sequence is 15 residues long. The CDR3 reads CASSLRDYSYNEQFF. As DNA, the CDR3 is TGTGCCAGCAGCCTCCGGGACTACTCCTACAATGAGCAGTTCTTC.

The CDR3 is CATSRGNWGVTDTQYF. For the CDR3, the DNA is TGTGCCACCAGCAGAGGAAACTGGGGCGTTACAGATACGCAGTATTTT. This rearrangement joins TRBV15 to TRBJ2-3; D is possibly TRBD1 (5 bases). The V gene lost 1 base and the J gene lost 3 bases, with 14 bases spanning the gap. This CDR3 is 16 amino acids long. CDR1 is LNHNV, CDR2 YYDKDF, per germline (reference sequence).

The chain links TRBV4-3 to TRBJ1-4; possible D gene TRBD1, 6 bases. Germline CDR1 and CDR2: LGHNA and YSLEER. The CDR3 covers 12 residues. V lost 4 bases and J 8 bases, leaving 8 bases between the germline ends. The CDR3 region is CASSRTGEKLFF. Here the CDR3 DNA reads TGCGCCAGCAGCCGCACAGGGGAAAAACTGTTTTTT.

The table lists this clone with a few counts. This chain links TRBV7-2 with TRBJ1-6; D gene ambiguous. Germline CDR1 and CDR2: SGHTA and FQGNSA. Trimming took off 2 bases at V and 9 bases at J, with 5 bases between the two ends. The CDR3 is 12 amino acids. For the CDR3, the DNA is TGTGCCAGCAGCTTACTTCGTTCACCCCTCCACTTT. It translates to CASSLLRSPLHF. Filled out from reference TRBV7-2 and TRBJ1-6, the complete variable domain reads GAGVSQSPSNKVTEKGKDVELRCDPISGHTALYWYRQSLGQGLEFLIYFQGNSAPDKSGLPSDRFSAERTGGSVSTLTIQRTQQEDSAVYLCASSLLRSPLHFGNGTRLTVT.

This chain joins TRBV10-3 and TRBJ2-1; D remains ambiguous. CDR3 size: 13 residues. The V end was cut by 4 bases, the J end by 5 bases, with 9 bases between. CDR1 ENHRY and CDR2 SYGVKD come from the germline V gene. CDR3 nucleotides: TGTGCCATCAGTGCGTACCGAGACAATGAGCAGTTCTTC. The encoded protein is CAISAYRDNEQFF.

With regard to this clone: Other DNA sequences within the sample encode an identical CDR3. The chain joins TRBV6-5 to TRBJ1-1; 7 nucleotides match TRBD1. The CDR3 consists of 13 residues. Germline V gives CDR1 MNHEY, CDR2 SVGAGI. The V segment lost 6 bases and the J segment 11 bases; nucleotides outside the gene matches: 12. The CDR3 spells CASRADRDSLAFF. The CDR3 DNA follows: TGTGCCAGCAGGGCAGACAGGGATAGTTTGGCTTTCTTT.

The rearrangement uses TRBV7-2 and TRBJ2-5; D not certain. Per germline, CDR1 SGHTA and CDR2 FQGNSA. The CDR3 is 12 amino acids. Trimming shortened V by 5 bases and J by 9 bases, and 13 bases separated the two germline ends. The CDR3 DNA reads TGTGCCAGCAGCGGCGGCCGAGTTCCCCAGTACTTC. Translating it yields CASSGGRVPQYF.

This clone has just a few counts. V is TRBV27 and J is TRBJ1-1; possible D gene TRBD1, 5 bases. Trimming removed 2 bases from V and 10 bases from J, with 14 bases in between. CDR1 MNHEY and CDR2 SMNVEV come from the germline V gene (reference sequence). The CDR3 extends over 13 amino acids. The CDR3 DNA is TGTGCCAGCAGTTTACGCGGGGCGAGTGTAGCTTTCTTT. Protein product: CASSLRGASVAFF.

About this clone: One junction end disagrees with the germline gene, perhaps due to a read error. Distinct nucleotide sequences in the sample also encode this CDR3. The chain joins TRBV19 to TRBJ1-5, with D perhaps TRBD1 (5 bases). CDR3 length: 15 amino acids. CDR1 and CDR2 from the germline V gene are LNHDA and SQIVND (reference sequence). The DNA for the CDR3 is TGTGCCAGTAGTGACGCCCTGGGACTTAATCAGCCTCAGCATTTT. As protein: CASSDALGLNQPQHF.

Turning to this clone: At one end the junction does not follow the germline gene, possibly because of a read error. J is TRBJ2-7 and V is TRBV7-9, with TRBD2 identical over 8 bases. Looked up from germline, CDR1 is SEHNR and CDR2 is FQNEAQ (reference sequence). CDR3 length equals 14 residues. CDR3 DNA: TGTTCCAGCACCCGGGGGGGGAGAACCTACGAGCAGTACTTC. It codes for CSSTRGGRTYEQYF.

V and J are TRBV5-1 and TRBJ1-1; TRBD1 agrees at 10 bases. The CDR3 has 17 residues. J was trimmed by 6 bases and V by 4 bases; bases with no gene match: 15. CDR1 SGHRS and CDR2 YFSETQ come from the germline V gene. The CDR3 bases are TGCGCCAGCAGCCCCGCCGCTCGGGACAGGGGAGGGTCTGAAGCTTTCTTT. Encoded protein: CASSPAARDRGGSEAFF.

The chain is built from TRBV5-1 and TRBJ2-5, with 8 bases fitting TRBD1. The V and J ends lost 4 bases and 5 bases, in that order; junction bases with no gene match: 4. This CDR3 is built from 13 residues. Germline lookup yields CDR1 SGHRS and CDR2 YFSETQ. The CDR3 loop reads CASSPTGDETQYF. In nucleotides, the CDR3 is TGCGCCAGCAGCCCGACAGGGGATGAGACCCAGTACTTC.

CDR3 sequence: CASSLGPSGVSYEQYF. DNA for the CDR3: TGTGCCAGCAGCTTAGGGCCTAGCGGGGTGTCCTACGAGCAGTACTTC. The chain carries TRBV7-9 and TRBJ2-5; 9 bases align to TRBD2. The J call may be in error: the DNA end matches TRBJ2-7 better. The CDR3 consists of 16 residues. Germline V CDR1 and CDR2: SEHNR, FQNEAQ (reference sequence).